One TCR beta chain is described in this entry. The CDR3 consists of 15 residues. The V segment lost 5 bases and the J segment 0 bases; nucleotides outside the gene matches: 4. Germline V lookup: CDR1 MNHEY, CDR2 SVGEGT. This sample is part of a study of blood T cell repertoires in COVID-19. Study-level background: Italy, Spain and the United States were the sources of the convalescent and acute COVID-19 samples.

In the authors' methods: Cell counts per sample came from amplifying reference gene primers. Repertoires were generated with immunoSEQ multiplex PCR, while TCRdb's copy carries only in-frame clones and drops some. The D gene and trimming were derived from the DNA, and the V and J assignments and clone size from that table. The sample holds 150,000 to 200,000 clones, around nine tenths seen once. This receptor was identified in a human donor in a cohort sampled during active COVID-19. Sequenced: peripheral blood. The rearrangement links TRBV6-2 or TRBV6-3 to TRBJ2-1, with 7 bases identical to TRBD2. The DNA of the CDR3 is TGTGCCAGCAGTCTAGCGGAGAGCTCCTACAATGAGCAGTTCTTC. Amino acids: CASSLAESSYNEQFF.